These 2 T cell receptor beta chains were sequenced from one sample in a study of patients and donors after allogeneic stem cell transplantation. In TCRdb, the RT-PCR reads were re-called with MiXCR into one record per CDR3 protein. The table lists about 4,000 distinct CDR3 sequences, about 16% of them singletons. Sequencing input: blood, either unsorted or a sorted T cell fraction (not recorded which). The source is a human donor who was either an allogeneic HSCT recipient or a stem cell or donor lymphocyte infusion donor (not recorded which). It is not recorded whose cells these are; they may come from a transplant donor.

This clonotype was detected a few times. V and J are TRBV6-6 and TRBJ1-2, with 9 positions matching TRBD1. Looked up from germline, CDR1 is MNHNY and CDR2 is SVGAGI (reference sequence). This CDR3 has 16 amino acids. The V gene end was trimmed by 5 bases and the J gene end by 5 bases; junction bases not matched to a gene: 12. The chain's CDR3 is CASSPRGTGKGYGYTF. In nucleotides, the CDR3 is TGTGCCAGCAGTCCCCGCGGGACAGGGAAGGGATATGGCTACACCTTC.

The J gene is TRBJ2-3, the V gene TRBV5-1; 13 positions agree with TRBD2. CDR3 length equals 17 residues. V shed 2 bases, J shed 5 bases, and the junction held 8 bases outside the gene matches. The germline gives CDR1 SGHRS, CDR2 YFSETQ. CDR3 protein: CASSLTSGRARGDTQYF. The CDR3 bases are TGCGCCAGCAGCTTAACTAGCGGGAGGGCAAGGGGAGATACGCAGTATTTT.